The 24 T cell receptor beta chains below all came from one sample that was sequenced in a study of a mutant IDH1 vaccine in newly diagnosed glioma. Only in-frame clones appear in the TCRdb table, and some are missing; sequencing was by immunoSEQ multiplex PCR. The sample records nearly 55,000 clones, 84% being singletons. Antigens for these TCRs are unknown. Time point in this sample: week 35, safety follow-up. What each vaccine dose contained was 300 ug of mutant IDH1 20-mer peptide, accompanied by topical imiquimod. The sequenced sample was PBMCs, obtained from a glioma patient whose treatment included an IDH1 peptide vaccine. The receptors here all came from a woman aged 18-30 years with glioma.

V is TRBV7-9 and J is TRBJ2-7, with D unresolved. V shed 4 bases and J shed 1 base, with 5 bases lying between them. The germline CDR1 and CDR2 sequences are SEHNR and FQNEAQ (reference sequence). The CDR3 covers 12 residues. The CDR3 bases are TGTGCCAGCAGCTACGTTTCCTACGAGCAGTACTTC. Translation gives CASSYVSYEQYF.

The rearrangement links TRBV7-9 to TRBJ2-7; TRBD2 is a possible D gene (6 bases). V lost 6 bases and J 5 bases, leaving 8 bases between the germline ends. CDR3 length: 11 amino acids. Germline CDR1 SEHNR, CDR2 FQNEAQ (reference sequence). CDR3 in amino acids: CASREGNEQYF. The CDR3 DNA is TGTGCCAGCAGGGAGGGGAACGAGCAGTACTTC.

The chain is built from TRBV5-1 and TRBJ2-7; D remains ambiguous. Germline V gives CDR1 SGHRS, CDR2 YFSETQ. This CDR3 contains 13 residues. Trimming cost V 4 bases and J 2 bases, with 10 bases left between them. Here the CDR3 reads CASSPVLTYEQYF. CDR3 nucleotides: TGCGCCAGCAGCCCCGTTTTGACCTACGAGCAGTACTTC.

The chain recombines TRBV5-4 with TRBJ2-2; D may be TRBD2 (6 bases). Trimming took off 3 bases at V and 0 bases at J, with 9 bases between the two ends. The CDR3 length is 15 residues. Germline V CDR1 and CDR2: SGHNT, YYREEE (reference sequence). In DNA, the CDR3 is TGTGCCAGCAGCTCGGGACTTACGAACACCGGGGAGCTGTTTTTT. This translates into CASSSGLTNTGELFF.

CDR3: CASSWGGGTEAFF. CDR3 in DNA: TGTGCCAGTAGCTGGGGCGGGGGCACTGAAGCTTTCTTT. The chain joins TRBV19 to TRBJ1-1; D is possibly TRBD1 (5 bases). Germline V CDR1 and CDR2: LNHDA, SQIVND (reference sequence). V lost 6 bases and J 4 bases, leaving 12 bases between the germline ends. There are 13 residues in the CDR3.

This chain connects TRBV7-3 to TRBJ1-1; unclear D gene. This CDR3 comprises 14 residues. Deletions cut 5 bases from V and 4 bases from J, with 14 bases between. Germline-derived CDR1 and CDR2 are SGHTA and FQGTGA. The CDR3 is CASSNTGIPTEAFF. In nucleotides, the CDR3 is TGTGCCAGCAGCAATACGGGCATACCCACTGAAGCTTTCTTT.

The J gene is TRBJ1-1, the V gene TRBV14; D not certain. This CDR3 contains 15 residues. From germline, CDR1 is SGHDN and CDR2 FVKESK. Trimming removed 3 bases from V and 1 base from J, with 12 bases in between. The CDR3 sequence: CASSHQKPRNTEAFF. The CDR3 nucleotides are TGTGCCAGCAGCCATCAGAAACCCCGGAACACTGAAGCTTTCTTT.

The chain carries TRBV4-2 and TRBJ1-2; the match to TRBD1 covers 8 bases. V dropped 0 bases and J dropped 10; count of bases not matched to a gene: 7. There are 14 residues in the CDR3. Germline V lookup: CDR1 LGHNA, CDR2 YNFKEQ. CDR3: CASSQEGQDRPYTF. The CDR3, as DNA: TGTGCCAGCAGCCAAGAGGGACAGGATCGGCCCTACACCTTC.

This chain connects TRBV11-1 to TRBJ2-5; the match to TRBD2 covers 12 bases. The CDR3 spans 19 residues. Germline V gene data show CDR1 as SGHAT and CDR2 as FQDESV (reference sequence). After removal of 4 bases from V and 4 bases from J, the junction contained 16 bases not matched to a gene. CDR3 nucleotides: TGTGCCAGCAGCTCCCCCATGCACCCTAGCGGGGGGGCAGGAGAGACCCAGTACTTC. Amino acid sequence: CASSSPMHPSGGAGETQYF.

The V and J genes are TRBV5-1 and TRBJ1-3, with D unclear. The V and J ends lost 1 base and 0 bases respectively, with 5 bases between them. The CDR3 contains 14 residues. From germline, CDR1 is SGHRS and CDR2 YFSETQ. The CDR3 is CASSLKSSGNTIYF. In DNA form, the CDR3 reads TGCGCCAGCAGCTTGAAGTCCTCTGGAAACACCATATATTTT.

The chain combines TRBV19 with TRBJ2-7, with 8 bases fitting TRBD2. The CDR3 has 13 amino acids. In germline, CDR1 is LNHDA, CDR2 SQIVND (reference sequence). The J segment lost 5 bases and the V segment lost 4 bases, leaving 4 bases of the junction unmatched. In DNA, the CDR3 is TGTGCCAGTAGTACTAGCGGGTGGAACGAGCAGTACTTC. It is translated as CASSTSGWNEQYF.

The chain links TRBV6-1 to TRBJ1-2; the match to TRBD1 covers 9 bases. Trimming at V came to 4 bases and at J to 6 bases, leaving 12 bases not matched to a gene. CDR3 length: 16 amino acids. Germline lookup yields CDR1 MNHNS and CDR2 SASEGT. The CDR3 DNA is TGTGCCAGCAGTGGCTGGATTCCGGGACAGGGAAATGGCTACACCTTC. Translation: CASSGWIPGQGNGYTF.

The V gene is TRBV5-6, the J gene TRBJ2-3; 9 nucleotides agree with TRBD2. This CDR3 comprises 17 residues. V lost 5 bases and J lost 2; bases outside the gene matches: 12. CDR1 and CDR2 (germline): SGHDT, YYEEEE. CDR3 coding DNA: TGTGCCAGCAGTTTCGGGACTAGCCTAAATCCCACAGATACGCAGTATTTT. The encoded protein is CASSFGTSLNPTDTQYF.

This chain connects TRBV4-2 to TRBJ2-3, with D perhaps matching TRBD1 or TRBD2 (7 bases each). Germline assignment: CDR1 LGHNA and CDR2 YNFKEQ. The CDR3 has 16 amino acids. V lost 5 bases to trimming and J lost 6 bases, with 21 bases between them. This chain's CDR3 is CASSSRRGAGADTQYF. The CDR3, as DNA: TGTGCCAGCAGCTCTCGCAGGGGGGCGGGAGCGGATACGCAGTATTTT.

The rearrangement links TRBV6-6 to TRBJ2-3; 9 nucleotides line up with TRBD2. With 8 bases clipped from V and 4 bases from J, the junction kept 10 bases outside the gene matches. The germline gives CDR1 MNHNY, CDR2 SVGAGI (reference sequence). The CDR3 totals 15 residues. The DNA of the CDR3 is TGTGCCAGCTCGGGGGCGGGGGGGCTCGCAGATACGCAGTATTTT. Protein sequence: CASSGAGGLADTQYF.

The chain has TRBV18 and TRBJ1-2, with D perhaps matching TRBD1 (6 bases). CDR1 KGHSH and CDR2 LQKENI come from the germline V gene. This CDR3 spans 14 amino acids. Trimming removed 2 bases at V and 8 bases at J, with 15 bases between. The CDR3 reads CASSPLSGEDGYTF. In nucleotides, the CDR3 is TGTGCCAGCTCACCATTATCAGGGGAAGACGGCTACACCTTC.

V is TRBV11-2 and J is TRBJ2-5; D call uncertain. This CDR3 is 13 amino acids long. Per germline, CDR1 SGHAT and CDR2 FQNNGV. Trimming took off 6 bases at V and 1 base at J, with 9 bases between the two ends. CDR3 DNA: TGTGCCAGCAGTACACAGCTCCAAGAGACCCAGTACTTC. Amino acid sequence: CASSTQLQETQYF.

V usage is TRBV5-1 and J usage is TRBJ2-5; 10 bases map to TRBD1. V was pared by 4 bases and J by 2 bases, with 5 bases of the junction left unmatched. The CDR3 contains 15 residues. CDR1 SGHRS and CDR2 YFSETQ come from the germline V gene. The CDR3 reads CASSGGTGAQETQYF. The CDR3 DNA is TGCGCCAGCAGCGGTGGGACAGGGGCGCAAGAGACCCAGTACTTC.

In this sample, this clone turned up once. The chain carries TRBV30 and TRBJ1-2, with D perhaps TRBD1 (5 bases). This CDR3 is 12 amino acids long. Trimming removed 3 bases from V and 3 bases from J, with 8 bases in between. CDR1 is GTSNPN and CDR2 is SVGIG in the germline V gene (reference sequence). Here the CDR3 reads CAWRGRDYGYTF. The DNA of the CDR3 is TGTGCCTGGAGGGGCAGGGACTATGGCTACACCTTC.

The CDR3 DNA sequence: TGTGCCAGTAGTATAGACCCTCCGCCACTCGTCAAAAACATTCAGTACTTC. Translating it yields CASSIDPPPLVKNIQYF. This chain joins TRBV19 and TRBJ2-4; D unresolved. The V gene's germline CDR1 is LNHDA and CDR2 SQIVND (reference sequence). The CDR3 is 17 amino acids. V was cut by 0 bases and J by 3 bases, with 15 bases left in between.

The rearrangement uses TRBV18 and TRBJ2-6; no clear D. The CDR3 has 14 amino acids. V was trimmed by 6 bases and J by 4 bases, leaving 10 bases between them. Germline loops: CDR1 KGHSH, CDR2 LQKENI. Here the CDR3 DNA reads TGTGCCAGCTCCCACGCTCCGGGGGCCAACGTCCTGACTTTC. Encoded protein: CASSHAPGANVLTF.

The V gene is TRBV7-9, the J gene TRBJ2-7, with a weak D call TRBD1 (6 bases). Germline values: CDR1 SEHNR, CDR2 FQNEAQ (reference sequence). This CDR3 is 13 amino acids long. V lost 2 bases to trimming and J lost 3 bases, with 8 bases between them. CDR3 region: CASSLRGNYEQYF. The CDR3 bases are TGTGCCAGCAGCTTAAGGGGGAACTACGAGCAGTACTTC.

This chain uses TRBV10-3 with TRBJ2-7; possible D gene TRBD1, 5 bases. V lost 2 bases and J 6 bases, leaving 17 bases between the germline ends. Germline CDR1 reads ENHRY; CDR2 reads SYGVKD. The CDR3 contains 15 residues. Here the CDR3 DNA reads TGTGCCATCAGTGAGGAGCAGGGTGCAGTTGGCGAGCAGTACTTC. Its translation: CAISEEQGAVGEQYF.

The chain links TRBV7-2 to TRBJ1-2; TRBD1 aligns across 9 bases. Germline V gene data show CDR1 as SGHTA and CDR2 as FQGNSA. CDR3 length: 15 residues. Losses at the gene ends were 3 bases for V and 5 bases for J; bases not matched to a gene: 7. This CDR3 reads CASSFPGQGGYGYTF. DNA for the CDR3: TGTGCCAGCAGCTTCCCGGGACAGGGAGGGTATGGCTACACCTTC.